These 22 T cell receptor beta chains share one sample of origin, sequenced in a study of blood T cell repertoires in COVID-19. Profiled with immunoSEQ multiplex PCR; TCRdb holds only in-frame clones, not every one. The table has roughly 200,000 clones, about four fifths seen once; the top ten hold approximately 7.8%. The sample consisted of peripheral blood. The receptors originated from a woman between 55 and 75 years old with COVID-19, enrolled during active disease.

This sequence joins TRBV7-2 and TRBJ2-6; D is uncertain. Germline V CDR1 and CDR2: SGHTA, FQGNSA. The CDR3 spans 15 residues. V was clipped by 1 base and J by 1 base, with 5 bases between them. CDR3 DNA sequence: TGTGCCAGCAGCTTAGGTTTATCTGGGGCCAACGTCCTGACTTTC. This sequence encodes CASSLGLSGANVLTF.

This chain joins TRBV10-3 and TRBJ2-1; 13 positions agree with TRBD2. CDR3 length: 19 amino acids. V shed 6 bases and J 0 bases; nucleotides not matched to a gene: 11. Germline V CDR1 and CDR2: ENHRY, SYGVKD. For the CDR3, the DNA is TGTGCCATCAGGCCCGCACTAGCGGGAGGGCCGCGCTCCTACAATGAGCAGTTCTTC. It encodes CAIRPALAGGPRSYNEQFF.

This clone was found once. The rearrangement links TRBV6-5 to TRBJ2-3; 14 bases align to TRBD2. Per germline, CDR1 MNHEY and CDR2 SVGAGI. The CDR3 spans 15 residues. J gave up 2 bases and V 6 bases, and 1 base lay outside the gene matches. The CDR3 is CASRGLAGDTDTQYF. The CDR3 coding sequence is TGTGCCAGCAGGGGACTAGCGGGGGACACAGATACGCAGTATTTT.

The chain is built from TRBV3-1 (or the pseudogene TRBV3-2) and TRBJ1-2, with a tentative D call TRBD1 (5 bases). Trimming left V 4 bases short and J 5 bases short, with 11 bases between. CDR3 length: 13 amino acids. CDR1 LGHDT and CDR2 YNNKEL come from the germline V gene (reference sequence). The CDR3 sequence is CASSLQGWYGYTF. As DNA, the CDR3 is TGTGCCAGCAGCCTCCAGGGTTGGTATGGCTACACCTTC.

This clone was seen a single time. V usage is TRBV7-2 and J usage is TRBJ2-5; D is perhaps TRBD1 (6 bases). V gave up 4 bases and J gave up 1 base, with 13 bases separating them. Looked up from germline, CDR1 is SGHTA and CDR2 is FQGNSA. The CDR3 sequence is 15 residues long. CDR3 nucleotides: TGTGCCAGCAGCTCGTACAGGGTAATCCAAGAGACCCAGTACTTC. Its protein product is CASSSYRVIQETQYF.

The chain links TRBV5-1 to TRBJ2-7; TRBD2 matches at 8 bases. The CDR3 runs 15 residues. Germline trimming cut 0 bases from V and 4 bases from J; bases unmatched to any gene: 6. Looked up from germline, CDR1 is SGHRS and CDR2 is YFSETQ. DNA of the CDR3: TGCGCCAGCAGCTTGGCCGCGGGGGGCGTATACGAGCAGTACGTC. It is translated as CASSLAAGGVYEQYV.

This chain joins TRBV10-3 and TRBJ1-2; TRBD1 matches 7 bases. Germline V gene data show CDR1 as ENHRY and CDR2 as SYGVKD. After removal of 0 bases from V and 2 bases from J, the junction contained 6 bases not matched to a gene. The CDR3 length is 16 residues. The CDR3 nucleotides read TGTGCCATCAGTGAGTCAACCTTGACAGGGAACTATGGCTACACCTTC. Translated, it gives CAISESTLTGNYGYTF.

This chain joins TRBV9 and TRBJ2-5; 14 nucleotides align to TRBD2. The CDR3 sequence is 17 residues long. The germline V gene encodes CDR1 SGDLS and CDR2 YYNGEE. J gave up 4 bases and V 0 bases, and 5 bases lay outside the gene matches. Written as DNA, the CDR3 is TGTGCCAGCAGCGTAGGGCGACTAGCGGGAGGGTCAGAGACCCAGTACTTC. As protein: CASSVGRLAGGSETQYF.

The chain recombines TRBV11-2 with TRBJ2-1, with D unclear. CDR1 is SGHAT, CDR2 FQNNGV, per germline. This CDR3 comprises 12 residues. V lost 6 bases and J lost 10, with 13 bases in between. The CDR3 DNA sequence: TGTGCCAGCAGTGAGGTTCGGGTAGAGCAGTTCTTC. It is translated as CASSEVRVEQFF. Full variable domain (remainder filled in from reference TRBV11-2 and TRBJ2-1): EAGVAQSPRYKIIEKRQSVAFWCNPISGHATLYWYQQILGQGPKLLIQFQNNGVVDDSQLPKDRFSAERLKGVDSTLKIQPAKLEDSAVYLCASSEVRVEQFFGPGTRLTVL.

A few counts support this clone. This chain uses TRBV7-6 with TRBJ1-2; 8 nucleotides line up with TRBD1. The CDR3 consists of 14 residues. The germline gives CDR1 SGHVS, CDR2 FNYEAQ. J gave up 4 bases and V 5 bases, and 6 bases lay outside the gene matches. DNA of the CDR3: TGTGCCAGCAGCGTTGACAGGGGTGGCTATGGCTACACCTTC. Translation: CASSVDRGGYGYTF.

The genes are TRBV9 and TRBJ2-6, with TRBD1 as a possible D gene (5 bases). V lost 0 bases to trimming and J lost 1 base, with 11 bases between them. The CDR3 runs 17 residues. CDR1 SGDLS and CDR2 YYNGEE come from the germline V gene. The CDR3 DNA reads TGTGCCAGCAGCGTAGACAGGTCGGATTCTGGGGCCAACGTCCTGACTTTC. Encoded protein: CASSVDRSDSGANVLTF.

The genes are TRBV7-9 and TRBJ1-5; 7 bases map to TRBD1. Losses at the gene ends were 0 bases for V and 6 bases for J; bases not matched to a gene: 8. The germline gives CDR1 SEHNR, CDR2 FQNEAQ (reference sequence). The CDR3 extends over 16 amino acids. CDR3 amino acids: CASSLAGEGAGQPQHF. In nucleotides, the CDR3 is TGTGCCAGCAGCTTAGCCGGAGAGGGGGCGGGTCAGCCCCAGCATTTT.

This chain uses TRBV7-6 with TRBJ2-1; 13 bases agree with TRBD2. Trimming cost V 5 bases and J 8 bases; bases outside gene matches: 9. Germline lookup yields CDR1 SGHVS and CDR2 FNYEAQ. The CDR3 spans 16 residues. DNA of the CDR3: TGTGCCAGCAGCCCCCAAACTAGCGGGGGGGCCGATGAGCAGTTCTTC. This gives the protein CASSPQTSGGADEQFF. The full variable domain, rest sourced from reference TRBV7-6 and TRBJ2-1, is GAGVSQSPRYKVTKRGQDVALRCDPISGHVSLYWYRQALGQGPEFLTYFNYEAQQDKSGLPNDRFSAERPEGSISTLTIQRTEQRDSAMYRCASSPQTSGGADEQFFGPGTRLTVL.

CDR3 residues: CASSLQGVDYGYTF. The CDR3 DNA is TGTGCCAGCAGTCTCCAGGGGGTGGACTATGGCTACACCTTC. This sequence joins TRBV3-1 (or the pseudogene TRBV3-2) and TRBJ1-2, with 7 positions matching TRBD1. Germline CDR1 reads LGHDT; CDR2 reads YNNKEL (reference sequence). Losses at the gene ends were 6 bases for V and 3 bases for J; bases not matched to a gene: 7. CDR3 length equals 14 residues.

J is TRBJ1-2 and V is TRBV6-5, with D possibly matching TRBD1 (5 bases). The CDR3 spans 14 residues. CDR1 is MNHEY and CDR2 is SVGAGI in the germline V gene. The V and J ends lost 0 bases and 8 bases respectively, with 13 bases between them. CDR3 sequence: CASSYSGGDKGYTF. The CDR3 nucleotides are TGTGCCAGCAGTTACTCGGGAGGGGATAAAGGCTACACCTTC.

For the CDR3, the DNA is TGTGCCAGCAGTTACGATTTGGCTACTAATGAAAAACTGTTTTTT. Translation gives CASSYDLATNEKLFF. This chain uses TRBV6-5 with TRBJ1-4; no definite D call. V lost 2 bases and J lost 2, with 9 bases in between. The germline V gene has CDR1 MNHEY and CDR2 SVGAGI. This CDR3 has 15 amino acids.

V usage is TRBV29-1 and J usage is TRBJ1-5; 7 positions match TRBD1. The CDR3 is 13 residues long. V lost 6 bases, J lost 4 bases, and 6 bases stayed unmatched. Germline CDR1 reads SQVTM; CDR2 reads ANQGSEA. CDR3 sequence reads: CSVVDRANQPQHF. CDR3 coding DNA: TGCAGCGTAGTTGACAGGGCAAATCAGCCCCAGCATTTT.

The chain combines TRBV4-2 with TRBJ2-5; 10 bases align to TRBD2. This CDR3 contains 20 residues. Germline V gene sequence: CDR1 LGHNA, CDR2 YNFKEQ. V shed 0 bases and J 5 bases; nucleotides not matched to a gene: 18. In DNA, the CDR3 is TGTGCCAGCAGCCAAGATTCCCAGACCCCTAGCGGGAGTAGTCGGGAGACCCAGTACTTC. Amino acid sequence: CASSQDSQTPSGSSRETQYF.

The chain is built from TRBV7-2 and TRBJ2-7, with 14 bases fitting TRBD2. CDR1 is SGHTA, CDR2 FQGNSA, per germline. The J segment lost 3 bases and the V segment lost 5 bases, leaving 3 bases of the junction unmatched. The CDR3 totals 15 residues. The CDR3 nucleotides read TGTGCCAGCAGCGGGGGGACTAGCGGGGGCTACGAGCAGTACTTC. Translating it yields CASSGGTSGGYEQYF.

This chain's CDR3 is CASSRQGEEETQYF. For the CDR3, the DNA is TGTGCCAGCTCAAGACAGGGGGAGGAAGAGACCCAGTACTTC. This rearrangement joins TRBV18 to TRBJ2-5, with 9 bases that match TRBD1. CDR3 length: 14 residues. Looked up from germline, CDR1 is KGHSH and CDR2 is LQKENI. V was pared by 5 bases and J by 3 bases, with 4 bases of the junction left unmatched.

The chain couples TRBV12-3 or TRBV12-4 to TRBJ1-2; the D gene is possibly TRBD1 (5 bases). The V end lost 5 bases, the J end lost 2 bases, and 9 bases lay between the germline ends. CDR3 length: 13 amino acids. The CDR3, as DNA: TGTGCCAGCAGTCTGGACACAAACTATGGCTACACCTTC. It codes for CASSLDTNYGYTF.

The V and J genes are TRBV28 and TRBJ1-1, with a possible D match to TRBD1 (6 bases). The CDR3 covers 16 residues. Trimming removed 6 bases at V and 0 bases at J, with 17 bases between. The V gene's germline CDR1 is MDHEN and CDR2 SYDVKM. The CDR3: CASRSRQAQLNTEAFF. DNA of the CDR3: TGTGCCAGCAGATCTAGACAGGCCCAATTGAACACTGAAGCTTTCTTT. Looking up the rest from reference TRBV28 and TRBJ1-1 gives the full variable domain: DVKVTQSSRYLVKRTGEKVFLECVQDMDHENMFWYRQDPGLGLRLIYFSYDVKMKEKGDIPEGYSVSREKKERFSLILESASTNQTSMYLCASRSRQAQLNTEAFFGQGTRLTVV.